Described below is a single TCR beta chain sequence and its context. There are a few counts of this clonotype. This clone's antigen is unknown. A much larger clone sits a single nucleotide away, making a read error possible. The sample is drawn from a study of post-analysis software for immune sequencing data (dated by TCRdb to between 2015 and 2017). About the study as a whole: The recorded disease courses included relapsing-remitting, secondary progressive and progressive-relapsing multiple sclerosis, and some patients had no subtype annotation. The multiple sclerosis patient repertoires were compared with about a dozen previously published healthy control repertoires from donors aged 6 to 25 years. A subset of samples was prepared in parallel using single-end sample barcoding, then pooled and co-amplified after Illumina adapter ligation. Summary of the overall study and its limitations: Normalized Chao1 diversity was significantly lower in multiple sclerosis patients than controls, suggesting substantial peripheral T-cell clonal expansion. The multiple sclerosis patient group was slightly younger than the control group. Significantly higher frequencies in patients than in controls were found for five or six TRBV segments, including TRBV5-6, TRBV5-1 and TRBV20-1. Strong co-clustering of samples prepared in the same batch was shown by direct clustering with F measure, prompting a batch-effect correction.

The library came from PCR. The sequencing machine was an Illumina HiSeq 2500. Unique molecular identifiers were incorporated into TCR beta cDNA libraries to reduce PCR and sequencing biases. Per 1 to 10 million input T cells, some 500,000 cDNA molecules were obtained, such that each molecule approximated one T cell. The same protocol used for the earlier healthy control dataset was applied to prepare and sequence the patient libraries. Within a given batch, samples were prepared together, multiplexed and sequenced on the same HiSeq lane. As for how the authors treated the data: MIGEC was used to process the raw barcoded reads, and molecular identifier groups with only a single read were discarded before consensus assembly and CDR3 extraction. Clonotype tables were post-analysed with VDJtools, normalizing diversity by down-sampling all datasets to the smallest sample size. Repertoire overlap clustering matched CDR3 amino acid but not nucleotide sequences to correct batch-related cross-sample contamination. TCRdb trimmed the raw reads at Q25, called clones with MiXCR and kept productive beta chains. Identical CDR3 protein sequences are pooled into one entry, listed with their most common genes and DNA. The V and J calls here are based on TCRdb, not the publication. This sample holds about 260,000 distinct CDR3 sequences; about 38% were observed only once. Around 4.8% of the sample comes from the top ten.

Spanning cysteine to phenylalanine, the CDR3 consists of 12 amino acids. Of the read, only the CDR3 DNA is kept; its 36 bases are in frame from base 1. The germline V gene yields LGHNT for CDR1 and FRNRAP for CDR2. The junction shows trimming of 9 bases on V and 4 bases on J, plus 10 bases between the germline ends. TCR beta repertoires were profiled from peripheral blood of about a dozen young patients with multiple sclerosis to demonstrate the VDJtools post-analysis software. The multiple sclerosis patients were children and adolescents between about 6 and 16 years of age. The rearrangement combines TRBV12-5 with TRBJ2-1; the D gene cannot be resolved reliably. This receptor was taken from a girl aged 10-17 years with multiple sclerosis. Sequenced sample: blood. CDR3 loop: CARGQQYNEQFF. The DNA sequence reads TGTGCTAGAGGCCAACAATACAATGAGCAGTTCTTC.